The entry that follows covers one T cell receptor beta chain sequence. Which antigen it targets is not known. CDR1 and CDR2 are drawn from the germline V gene (reference sequence): WNHNN, SYGVQD. From its cysteine to its phenylalanine, the CDR3 spans 14 amino acids. No DNA is recorded. This entry belongs to a study of T cells expressing NK-cell markers (TCRdb year 2020). Background on the whole study: In sorted CD3+CD56+NKG2C+, CD3+CD56+NKG2C- and CD3+CD56-NKG2C+ T-cell subsets from several donors, TCR beta-chain repertoires were profiled. All eight donors whose samples were sequenced were randomly selected healthy volunteers, three of them men and five women. Most of the eight sequenced donors were HCMV-seropositive and one was HCMV-seronegative. The libraries were sequenced on Illumina HiSeq 2000/2500, MiSeq or NextSeq, producing 2 x 150 bp reads.

HCMV serostatus was determined by detecting HCMV-specific IgG in serum with a commercial ELISA kit. Peripheral blood mononuclear cells were isolated from blood by Ficoll density gradient centrifugation. Sequenced using an Illumina HiSeq 2000. The TCR beta cDNA libraries were made using 5'RACE template switching, a step that added both a universal primer site and unique molecular identifiers. Synthesis of cDNA was primed from the TCR beta constant segment and was followed by two consecutive PCR amplification steps. As for the original processing: Reads were demultiplexed and grouped by UMI with MIGEC, and clonotypes were assembled and quantified with MiTCR. Only TCR cDNA sequences supported by at least two reads were kept to exclude erroneous sequences. The tcR package was used for downstream repertoire analysis, and clonotypes were matched across fractions by CDR3 nucleotide sequence plus V segment. VDJmatch was used to annotate antigen specificity against VDJdb, with one amino acid substitution in CDR3 allowed. After TCRdb reprocessed the reads, each CDR3 protein sequence was kept as one row, without DNA. TCRdb, not the authors, supplied the V and J calls. This sample's table carries some 600,000 distinct CDR3 sequences. Together, the top ten hold under 4.5% of the sample.

Overall study outcomes, separate from this receptor: Those dominant clonotypes were again the most abundant among CD3+CD56-NKG2C+ cells in a few donors, at about 25-60.1%. In a handful of donors, the dominant CD3+CD56+NKG2C+ clonotypes were among the top 10 CD8+ clonotypes and accounted for about 1.0-7.5% of CD8+ T cells. Whether the expanded NKG2C-expressing T cell clones were specific for HCMV antigens remained unclear.

The sequence is built from TRBV10-1 and TRBJ2-5; TCRdb selects TRBD1, and the lack of DNA leaves this call unchecked. The sequenced material came from blood T cells: a sorted CD56 or NKG2C T cell subset, CD4+ or CD8+ T cells, or bulk PBMC T cells (not recorded which). The source of this sequence is a man aged 18 to 29 in good health. Donor details come from another sample of the same person, matched by shared clones. The CDR3 here reads CASSESPGQETQYF.